Listed here are 30 T cell receptor beta chains from one sample, sequenced in a study of T cell responses to AZD1222 COVID-19 vaccine. Sequencing used immunoSEQ multiplex PCR; TCRdb keeps in-frame clones, though not all of them. The sample holds some 150,000 clones, 85% to 95% seen once. Here the sequenced sample was peripheral blood, taken on day 0 of AZD1222 vaccination. The source of these receptors is an adult in good health.

This clone was counted once. The chain employs TRBV5-8 and TRBJ2-7; D remains unclear. The CDR3 spans 13 residues. Trimming pared 0 bases from V and 4 bases from J, leaving 8 bases between. From germline, CDR1 is SGHTS and CDR2 YDEGEE. Written as DNA, the CDR3 is TGTGCCAGCAGCTTGGGAGCGAGATACGAGCAGTACGTC. It yields the protein CASSLGARYEQYV.

The rearrangement links TRBV6-5 to TRBJ2-3; D is undetermined. V lost 5 bases, J lost 4 bases, and 13 bases lay in between. This CDR3 has 14 amino acids. In germline, CDR1 is MNHEY, CDR2 SVGAGI. The CDR3 loop reads CASSRIGEADTQYF. CDR3 bases: TGTGCCAGCAGTCGCATAGGAGAGGCAGATACGCAGTATTTT.

This clone was recorded once. In nucleotides, the CDR3 is TGTGCCAGCTCACCACCGGGGGCAGGGAGAGCTTTCTTT. Residues: CASSPPGAGRAFF. The chain joins TRBV18 to TRBJ1-1, with TRBD1 as a possible D gene (6 bases). The germline CDR1 and CDR2 sequences are KGHSH and LQKENI. The ends were cut back, 0 bases at V and 10 bases at J, with 12 bases in the middle. This CDR3 is built from 13 residues. The entire variable domain, with the rest obtained from reference TRBV18 and TRBJ1-1, is as follows: NAGVMQNPRHLVRRRGQEARLRCSPMKGHSHVYWYRQLPEEGLKFMVYLQKENIIDESGMPKERFSAEFPKEGPSILRIQQVVRGDSAAYFCASSPPGAGRAFFGQGTRLTVV.

This chain joins TRBV3-1 (or the pseudogene TRBV3-2) and TRBJ2-3, with 14 bases aligning to TRBD2. Germline V gives CDR1 LGHDT, CDR2 YNNKEL (reference sequence). The CDR3 runs to 17 residues. The J segment lost 1 base and the V segment lost 4 bases, leaving 4 bases of the junction unmatched. The CDR3 coding sequence is TGTGCCAGCAGCCGCGCGACTAGCGGGGGGGGCACAGATACGCAGTATTTT. Protein: CASSRATSGGGTDTQYF.

In the case of this clone: Other DNA sequences from this sample encode an identical CDR3 as well. The chain joins TRBV5-6 to TRBJ2-7, with TRBD1 matching over 8 bases. CDR3 size: 14 residues. Germline values: CDR1 SGHDT, CDR2 YYEEEE. J gave up 2 bases and V 1 base, and 2 bases lay outside the gene matches. The CDR3 DNA follows: TGTGCCAGCAGCTTGCAGGGACAGGCCTACGAGCAGTACGTC. Translated: CASSLQGQAYEQYV.

The chain combines TRBV27 with TRBJ1-4; TRBD1 agrees at 7 bases. V gave up 2 bases and J gave up 5 bases; unmatched junction bases: 5. Germline values: CDR1 MNHEY, CDR2 SMNVEV (reference sequence). The CDR3 runs 15 residues. The DNA of the CDR3 is TGTGCCAGCAGTTTACATATACAGGGGAATGAAAAACTGTTTTTT. Its protein is CASSLHIQGNEKLFF.

The chain employs TRBV6-2 or TRBV6-3 and TRBJ1-1; 9 bases match TRBD1. Germline loops: CDR1 MNHEY, CDR2 SVGEGT. After removal of 2 bases from V and 3 bases from J, the junction contained 16 bases not matched to a gene. This CDR3 spans 19 amino acids. The DNA for the CDR3 is TGTGCCAGCAGTTACCCCTCTAAACAAGGACAGGGGATTGACACTGAAGCTTTCTTT. Translated: CASSYPSKQGQGIDTEAFF.

This CDR3 reads CASSLAGTHGYTF. The DNA for the CDR3 is TGTGCCAGCAGCTTAGCAGGGACCCATGGCTACACCTTC. The V and J genes are TRBV7-2 and TRBJ1-2, with a weak D call TRBD1 (5 bases). Trimming took off 0 bases at V and 6 bases at J, with 8 bases between the two ends. Germline values: CDR1 SGHTA, CDR2 FQGNSA. This CDR3 region has 13 residues.

This clone was detected a few times. This chain joins TRBV18 and TRBJ2-7; D possibly corresponds to TRBD2 (6 bases). The CDR3 has 14 residues. Germline-derived CDR1 and CDR2 are KGHSH and LQKENI. Trimming took off 6 bases at V and 0 bases at J, with 12 bases between the two ends. The CDR3 nucleotides are TGTGCCAGCTCGGGCGGGGCGGGCTCCTACGAGCAGTACGTC. Protein: CASSGGAGSYEQYV.

This sequence joins TRBV27 and TRBJ1-6, with TRBD1 matching 7 bases. The CDR3 loop spans 16 amino acids. Unmatched junction bases numbered 8, after V lost 5 bases and J lost 4 bases. Germline CDR1 MNHEY, CDR2 SMNVEV (reference sequence). The CDR3 region is CASSLKTGWYNSPLHF. Written as DNA, the CDR3 is TGTGCCAGCAGTCTTAAGACAGGGTGGTATAATTCACCCCTCCACTTT.

The J gene is TRBJ1-1, the V gene TRBV27; tentatively, D is TRBD1 (6 bases). The CDR3 has 13 amino acids. Germline-derived CDR1 and CDR2 are MNHEY and SMNVEV (reference sequence). V was shortened by 6 bases and J by 4 bases, with 12 bases between the two germline ends. The CDR3 region has the DNA TGTGCCAGCAGGCTAACAGGGTTCACTGAAGCTTTCTTT. The encoded protein is CASRLTGFTEAFF.

This chain links TRBV5-1 with TRBJ2-5; no definite D call. Germline V gives CDR1 SGHRS, CDR2 YFSETQ. The V end was cut by 0 bases, the J end by 6 bases, with 9 bases between. The CDR3 extends over 13 amino acids. CDR3 nucleotides: TGCGCCAGCAGCTTGGACTGGGAAAAGACCCAGTACTTC. The encoded protein is CASSLDWEKTQYF.

This clone has just one count. The V and J genes are TRBV19 and TRBJ1-2; D gene uncertain. Per germline, CDR1 LNHDA and CDR2 SQIVND (reference sequence). Trimming left V 3 bases short and J 1 base short, with 6 bases between. The CDR3 sequence is 13 residues long. The CDR3 loop is CASSIWDNYGYTF. The CDR3 nucleotides are TGTGCCAGTAGTATCTGGGATAACTATGGCTACACCTTC.

The chain couples TRBV29-1 to TRBJ1-2; D gene ambiguous. The CDR3 length is 12 residues. The germline CDR1 and CDR2 sequences are SQVTM and ANQGSEA. The V and J ends lost 0 bases and 8 bases respectively, with 10 bases between them. The CDR3 region has the DNA TGCAGCGTTGAAGATCGCCCGAGGGGCTACACCTTC. Its translation is CSVEDRPRGYTF. Together with reference TRBV29-1 and TRBJ1-2, the CDR3 gives the full variable domain: SAVISQKPSRDICQRGTSLTIQCQVDSQVTMMFWYRQQPGQSLTLIATANQGSEATYESGFVIDKFPISRPNLTFSTLTVSNMSPEDSSIYLCSVEDRPRGYTFGSGTRLTVV.

The V gene is TRBV7-9, the J gene TRBJ2-7; D possibly corresponds to TRBD2 (6 bases). The germline V and J ends were trimmed by 1 base and 3 bases, with 7 bases remaining between them. CDR3 length: 13 residues. In germline, CDR1 is SEHNR, CDR2 FQNEAQ (reference sequence). The CDR3 region has the DNA TGTGCCAGCAGCTTAGAGGAGGGCTACGAGCAGTACGTC. Translated: CASSLEEGYEQYV.

The J gene is TRBJ1-2, the V gene TRBV27; the D is unclear. CDR1 is MNHEY and CDR2 is SMNVEV in the germline V gene (reference sequence). Trimming took off 0 bases at V and 5 bases at J, with 10 bases between the two ends. This CDR3 is built from 14 residues. The CDR3 nucleotides read TGTGCCAGCAGTTTATCTGGCCAGACGTATGGCTACACCTTC. This encodes CASSLSGQTYGYTF.

CDR3 loop: CASSPQPQETQYF. In DNA, the CDR3 is TGCGCCAGCAGTCCACAGCCACAAGAGACCCAGTACTTC. The chain is built from TRBV10-1 and TRBJ2-5; unclear D gene. V lost 5 bases and J lost 2, with 9 bases in between. The germline CDR1 and CDR2 sequences are WNHNN and SYGVQD (reference sequence). The CDR3 is 13 amino acids.

This rearrangement joins TRBV7-6 to TRBJ2-1; D gene unclear. CDR3 size: 13 residues. CDR1 SGHVS and CDR2 FNYEAQ come from the germline V gene. V gave up 2 bases and J gave up 4 bases, with 6 bases separating them. The CDR3 DNA is TGTGCCAGCAGCTTATTCGGGTACAATGAGCAGTTCTTC. Residues: CASSLFGYNEQFF.

The V gene is TRBV9, the J gene TRBJ1-2, with D possibly matching TRBD1 (6 bases). The CDR3 extends over 15 amino acids. V was cut by 3 bases and J by 8 bases, with 20 bases left in between. CDR1 is SGDLS and CDR2 is YYNGEE in the germline V gene. This CDR3 is CASSALSDGGFGYTF. In DNA form, the CDR3 reads TGTGCCAGCAGCGCTCTCAGTGACGGGGGCTTCGGCTACACCTTC.

This chain uses TRBV18 with TRBJ1-6; D uncertain. V was cut by 3 bases and J by 5 bases, with 8 bases left in between. This CDR3 is 14 amino acids long. Germline CDR1 KGHSH, CDR2 LQKENI. CDR3 residues: CASSPQSDNSPLHF. CDR3 bases: TGTGCCAGCTCACCGCAGTCGGATAATTCACCCCTCCACTTT. Supplemented by reference TRBV18 and TRBJ1-6, the full variable domain reads NAGVMQNPRHLVRRRGQEARLRCSPMKGHSHVYWYRQLPEEGLKFMVYLQKENIIDESGMPKERFSAEFPKEGPSILRIQQVVRGDSAAYFCASSPQSDNSPLHFGNGTRLTVT.

The chain is built from TRBV6-1 and TRBJ2-7; D call uncertain. The germline CDR1 and CDR2 sequences are MNHNS and SASEGT. Trimming removed 1 base from V and 2 bases from J, with 9 bases in between. There are 14 residues in the CDR3. The DNA for the CDR3 is TGTGCCAGCAGTGAAGTTCCGCGGACCTACGAGCAGTACGTC. It is translated as CASSEVPRTYEQYV.

The chain uses TRBV4-2 and TRBJ2-2, with 10 positions matching TRBD2. There are 18 residues in the CDR3. V shed 0 bases, J shed 5 bases, and the junction held 9 bases outside the gene matches. The germline V gene encodes CDR1 LGHNA and CDR2 YNFKEQ. Here the CDR3 DNA reads TGTGCCAGCAGCCAAGACCTAGGACTAGCGGCCTTTACCGGGGAGCTGTTTTTT. Translated: CASSQDLGLAAFTGELFF.

The rearrangement links TRBV5-1 to TRBJ2-7, with D tentatively TRBD2 (5 bases). The CDR3 extends over 14 amino acids. The V end lost 4 bases, the J end lost 2 bases, and 13 bases lay between the germline ends. The germline V gene has CDR1 SGHRS and CDR2 YFSETQ. DNA for the CDR3: TGCGCCAGCAGCCTGACCGGGGAACCCTACGAGCAGTACGTC. It yields the protein CASSLTGEPYEQYV.

The chain has TRBV7-8 and TRBJ1-1; D remains ambiguous. V shed 2 bases and J shed 4 bases, with 20 bases lying between them. Germline CDR1 and CDR2: SGHVS and FQNEAQ. The CDR3 has 17 residues. The CDR3: CASSLRIRGRGSTEAFF. CDR3 nucleotide sequence: TGTGCCAGCAGCTTAAGAATACGGGGAAGAGGAAGCACTGAAGCTTTCTTT.

This chain connects TRBV27 to TRBJ1-5, with D unresolved. V was clipped by 4 bases and J by 5 bases, with 9 bases between them. Germline CDR1 MNHEY, CDR2 SMNVEV (reference sequence). The CDR3 covers 13 residues. In DNA, the CDR3 is TGTGCCAGCAGTTCCGCTCTTTATCAGCCCCAGCATTTT. Amino acid sequence: CASSSALYQPQHF.

This chain joins TRBV7-9 and TRBJ2-5; 12 bases are shared with TRBD2. The CDR3 is 16 residues long. V was pared by 1 base and J by 2 bases, with 2 bases of the junction left unmatched. From germline, CDR1 is SEHNR and CDR2 FQNEAQ (reference sequence). CDR3: CASSLGTSGDQETQYF. The CDR3, as DNA: TGTGCCAGCAGCTTAGGGACTAGCGGGGATCAAGAGACCCAGTACTTC.

V is TRBV7-9 and J is TRBJ2-3; perhaps TRBD1 as D (7 bases). Trimming shortened V by 8 bases and J by 0 bases, and 15 bases separated the two germline ends. Germline CDR1 is SEHNR and CDR2 is FQNEAQ (reference sequence). The CDR3 has 15 amino acids. In DNA, the CDR3 is TGTGCCAGCGAGCAGGGGGGAACTAGCACAGATACGCAGTATTTT. Its protein is CASEQGGTSTDTQYF.

This clone has only one observation. The gene calls are TRBV14 and TRBJ2-4; 7 bases are shared with TRBD1. There are 17 residues in the CDR3. Looked up from germline, CDR1 is SGHDN and CDR2 is FVKESK. Trimming took 5 bases from V and 6 from J; bases not matched to a gene: 16. CDR3 coding DNA: TGTGCCAGCAGCTATAAACCGCCGGGACAGATTAGAAACATTCAGTACTTC. It is translated as CASSYKPPGQIRNIQYF. The variable domain in full, completed from reference TRBV14 and TRBJ2-4, reads EAGVTQFPSHSVIEKGQTVTLRCDPISGHDNLYWYRRVMGKEIKFLLHFVKESKQDESGMPNNRFLAERTGGTYSTLKVQPAELEDSGVYFCASSYKPPGQIRNIQYFGAGTRLSVL.

V usage is TRBV2 and J usage is TRBJ1-1; a weak D match, TRBD1 (6 bases). The CDR3 covers 15 residues. The V gene lost 6 bases and the J gene lost 1 base, with 15 bases spanning the gap. Germline CDR1 SNHLY, CDR2 FYNNEI. The CDR3 is CASSRGGKSNTEAFF. The CDR3 DNA is TGTGCCAGCAGCCGAGGGGGAAAATCGAACACTGAAGCTTTCTTT. The full variable domain, with the rest looked up from reference TRBV2 and TRBJ1-1, is EPEVTQTPSHQVTQMGQEVILRCVPISNHLYFYWYRQILGQKVEFLVSFYNNEISEKSEIFDDQFSVERPDGSNFTLKIRSTKLEDSAMYFCASSRGGKSNTEAFFGQGTRLTVV.

This sequence joins TRBV7-3 and TRBJ2-3; 10 bases line up with TRBD2. The CDR3 length is 15 residues. Germline trimming cut 4 bases from V and 3 bases from J; bases unmatched to any gene: 4. The germline CDR1 and CDR2 sequences are SGHTA and FQGTGA. CDR3 protein: CASSSSGSVTDTQYF. Here the CDR3 DNA reads TGTGCCAGCAGCTCTAGCGGGAGCGTGACAGATACGCAGTATTTT.